These T cell receptor beta chains were read from a single sample in a study of siplizumab effects on memory and regulatory T cells. Sequencing was performed with immunoSEQ multiplex PCR; in TCRdb, only in-frame clones are kept and a portion is missing. The data contain about 100,000 clones, 91% of them seen just once; the ten biggest clones take up about 0.15%. Source material: CD4+ T cells sorted from blood. These receptors all stem from a human donor in good health. CDR3s leave out the opening cysteine and the closing phenylalanine or tryptophan. The size of a clone is reported for some rows only, either as once, few or many, or as a class for expanded clones.

V gene: TRBV7-3
clone size: NA
J gene: TRBJ2-1
CDR3 protein: ASRGQGDNEQF

V gene: TRBV6-1
clone size: NA
J gene: TRBJ1-3
CDR3 protein: ASSQGNTIY

V gene: TRBV19
clone size: NA
J gene: TRBJ1-4
CDR3 protein: ASSTPPATTNEKLF

V gene: TRBV29-1
clone size: NA
J gene: TRBJ1-1
CDR3 protein: SVEHRGRAF

V gene: TRBV4-1
clone size: NA
J gene: TRBJ1-1
CDR3 protein: ASSQGWVNTEAF

V gene: TRBV19
clone size: NA
J gene: TRBJ1-5
CDR3 protein: ASSTGESYSNQPQH

V gene: TRBV5-1
clone size: NA
J gene: TRBJ1-2
CDR3 protein: ASSLAPGPNNYGYT

V gene: TRBV7-3
clone size: NA
J gene: TRBJ2-5
CDR3 protein: ASSQQGEQETQY

V gene: TRBV15
clone size: NA
J gene: TRBJ1-3
CDR3 protein: ATSRDGTVSGNTIY

V gene: TRBV6-5
clone size: NA
J gene: TRBJ2-5
CDR3 protein: ASSLSLAQETQY

V gene: TRBV5-1
clone size: NA
J gene: TRBJ2-7
CDR3 protein: ASTDSTLPLEEQY

V gene: TRBV2
clone size: NA
J gene: TRBJ1-6
CDR3 protein: ASSELASGGTYNSPLH

V gene: TRBV6-5
clone size: NA
J gene: TRBJ1-6
CDR3 protein: ASSSYNSPLH

V gene: TRBV4-1
clone size: NA
J gene: TRBJ1-5
CDR3 protein: ASSQQYAGQPQH

V gene: TRBV5-1
clone size: NA
J gene: TRBJ1-1
CDR3 protein: ASSLSWAGMNTEAF

V gene: TRBV6-5
clone size: NA
J gene: TRBJ2-7
CDR3 protein: ATSGAGGPYEQY

V gene: TRBV5-4
clone size: NA
J gene: TRBJ2-5
CDR3 protein: ASSPGQGAWETQY

V gene: TRBV9
clone size: NA
J gene: TRBJ2-1
CDR3 protein: ASSPQGALNEQF

V gene: TRBV18
clone size: NA
J gene: TRBJ1-4
CDR3 protein: ASSPPGQGEEKLF

V gene: TRBV28
clone size: NA
J gene: TRBJ2-1
CDR3 protein: ASRRRDSSYNEQF

V gene: TRBV18
clone size: NA
J gene: TRBJ2-7
CDR3 protein: ASSPEGGSYEQY

V gene: TRBV2
clone size: few
J gene: TRBJ2-7
CDR3 protein: ASKLAGWEQY

V gene: TRBV7-3
clone size: NA
J gene: NA
CDR3 protein: ASSLQGGQVGEQY

V gene: TRBV6-6
clone size: NA
J gene: TRBJ2-1
CDR3 protein: ASSYPFSGNEQF

V gene: TRBV9
clone size: NA
J gene: TRBJ1-5
CDR3 protein: ASSARQGGQPQH

V gene: TRBV5-6
clone size: once
J gene: TRBJ2-3
CDR3 protein: ASSPLTGAQDTQY

V gene: TRBV9
clone size: NA
J gene: TRBJ1-1
CDR3 protein: ASSVSRDRVHTEAF

V gene: TRBV2
clone size: NA
J gene: TRBJ1-1
CDR3 protein: ATRIKGQGTTEAF

V gene: TRBV7-9
clone size: few
J gene: TRBJ1-1
CDR3 protein: ASSPQFGLVNTEAF

V gene: TRBV2
clone size: NA
J gene: TRBJ1-4
CDR3 protein: ASSATGFSEKLF

V gene: TRBV5-5
clone size: NA
J gene: TRBJ1-2
CDR3 protein: ASIKYPGEVYGYT

V gene: TRBV7-2
clone size: NA
J gene: TRBJ1-6
CDR3 protein: ASSPSGQGNSPLH

V gene: TRBV9
clone size: NA
J gene: TRBJ2-7
CDR3 protein: ASSYGQEPFYEQY